This T cell receptor beta chain was recovered during a study of naive and memory T cell subsets. General study findings and limits: No ground truth validated the naive and memory repertoire findings.

CD8 T cells were positively selected from what remained after CD4 positive selection. This CDR3 region has 15 residues. Germline CDR1 reads SGHTA; CDR2 reads FQGNSA. V lost 5 bases to trimming and J lost 1 base, with 12 bases between them. Both TRBC1 and TRBC2 were covered by a beta constant-region primer of two equimolar oligonucleotides. MiXCR, run by TCRdb on the UMI-ligation and nested PCR reads, gives a single entry per CDR3 protein. The sample has around 160,000 distinct CDR3 sequences, around 15% seen once; the top ten hold just over 0.14%. Comments on this clonotype: What it recognizes is unknown.

The clonotype was recovered from a human donor in good health. This chain links TRBV7-2 with TRBJ2-4; no reliable D call. Source material: naive CD4+ T cells from blood. The CDR3 sequence is CASSLNRVAKNIQYF. CDR3 nucleotides: TGTGCCAGCAGCCTAAATCGGGTTGCCAAAAACATTCAGTACTTC.